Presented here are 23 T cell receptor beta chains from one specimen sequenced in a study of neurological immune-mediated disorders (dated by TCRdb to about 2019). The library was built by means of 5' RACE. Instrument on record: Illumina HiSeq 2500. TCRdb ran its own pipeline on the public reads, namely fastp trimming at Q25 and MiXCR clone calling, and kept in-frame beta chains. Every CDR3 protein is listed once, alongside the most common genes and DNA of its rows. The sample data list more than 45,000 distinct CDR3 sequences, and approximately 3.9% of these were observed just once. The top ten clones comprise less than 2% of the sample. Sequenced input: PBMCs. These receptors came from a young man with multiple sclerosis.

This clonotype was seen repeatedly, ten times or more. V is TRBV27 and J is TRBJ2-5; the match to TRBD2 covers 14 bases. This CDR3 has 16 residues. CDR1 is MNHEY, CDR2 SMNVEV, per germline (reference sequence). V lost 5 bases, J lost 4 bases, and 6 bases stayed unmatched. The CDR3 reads CASSETSGGARETQYF. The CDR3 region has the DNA TGTGCCAGCAGTGAGACTAGCGGGGGGGCCCGAGAGACCCAGTACTTC.

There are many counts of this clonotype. The CDR3 region is CASSLGGGGQPQHF. For the CDR3, the DNA is TGTGCCAGCAGTTTGGGGGGGGGAGGACAGCCCCAGCATTTT. The rearrangement uses TRBV12-3 or TRBV12-4 and TRBJ1-5; D perhaps matches TRBD1 (5 bases). This CDR3 is 14 amino acids long. The V end lost 3 bases, the J end lost 7 bases, and 13 bases lay between the germline ends.

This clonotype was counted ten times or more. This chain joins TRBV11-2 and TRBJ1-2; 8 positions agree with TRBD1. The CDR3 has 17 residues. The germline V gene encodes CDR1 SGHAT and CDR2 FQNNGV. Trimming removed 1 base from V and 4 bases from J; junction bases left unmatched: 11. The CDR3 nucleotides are TGTGCCAGCAGCTTAGTTCCATTCGGACAGGGCTTCTATGGCTACACCTTC. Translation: CASSLVPFGQGFYGYTF.

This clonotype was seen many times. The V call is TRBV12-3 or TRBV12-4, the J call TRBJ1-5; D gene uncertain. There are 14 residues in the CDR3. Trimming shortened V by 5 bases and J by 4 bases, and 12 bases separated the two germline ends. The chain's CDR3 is CASSGVPENQPQHF. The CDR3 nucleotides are TGTGCCAGCAGTGGGGTCCCTGAGAATCAGCCCCAGCATTTT.

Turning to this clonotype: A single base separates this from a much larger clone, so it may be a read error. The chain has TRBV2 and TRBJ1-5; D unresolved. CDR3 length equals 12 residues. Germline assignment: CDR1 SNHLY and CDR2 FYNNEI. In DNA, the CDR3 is TGTGCCAGCAGTGCCCGGGGTCGGCCCCAGAATTTT. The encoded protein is CASSARGRPQNF. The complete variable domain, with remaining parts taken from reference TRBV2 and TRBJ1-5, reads EPEVTQTPSHQVTQMGQEVILRCVPISNHLYFYWYRQILGQKVEFLVSFYNNEISEKSEIFDDQFSVERPDGSNFTLKIRSTKLEDSAMYFCASSARGRPQNFGDGTRLSIL.

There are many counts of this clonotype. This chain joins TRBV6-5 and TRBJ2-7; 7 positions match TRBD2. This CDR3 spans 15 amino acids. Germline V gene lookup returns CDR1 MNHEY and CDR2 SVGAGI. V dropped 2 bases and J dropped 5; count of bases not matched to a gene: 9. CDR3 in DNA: TGTGCCAGCAGTTACCGCGGGACTATTGGGAACGAGCAGTACTTC. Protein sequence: CASSYRGTIGNEQYF.

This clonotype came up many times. This chain's CDR3 is CASSLSGVKVNTEAFF. In nucleotides, the CDR3 is TGCGCCAGCAGCTTGTCAGGCGTAAAAGTGAACACTGAAGCTTTCTTT. The rearrangement uses TRBV5-1 and TRBJ1-1; D not resolved. This CDR3 has 16 residues. Per the germline V gene, CDR1 is SGHRS and CDR2 is YFSETQ. V gave up 1 base and J gave up 0 bases, with 13 bases separating them.

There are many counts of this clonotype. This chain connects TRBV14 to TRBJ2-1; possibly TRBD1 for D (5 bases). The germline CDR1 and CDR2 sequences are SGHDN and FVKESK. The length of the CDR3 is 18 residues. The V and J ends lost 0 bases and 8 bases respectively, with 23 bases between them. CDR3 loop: CASSQDHTNEKGWDEQFF. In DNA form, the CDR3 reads TGTGCCAGCAGCCAAGATCATACGAACGAGAAGGGGTGGGATGAGCAGTTCTTC.

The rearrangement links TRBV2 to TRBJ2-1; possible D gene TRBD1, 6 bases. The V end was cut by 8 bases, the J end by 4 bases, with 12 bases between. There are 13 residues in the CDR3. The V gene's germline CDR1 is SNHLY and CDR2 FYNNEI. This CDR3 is CASSDRPYNEQFF. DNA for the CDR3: TGTGCCAGCTCGGACAGACCTTACAATGAGCAGTTCTTC. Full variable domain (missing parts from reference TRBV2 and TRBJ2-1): EPEVTQTPSHQVTQMGQEVILRCVPISNHLYFYWYRQILGQKVEFLVSFYNNEISEKSEIFDDQFSVERPDGSNFTLKIRSTKLEDSAMYFCASSDRPYNEQFFGPGTRLTVL.

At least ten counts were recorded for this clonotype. The CDR3 nucleotides are TGCAGTGCTAGGTGGGGTAGCGGGGCCATGAGGGAGACCCAGTACTTC. This codes for CSARWGSGAMRETQYF. The chain links TRBV20-1 to TRBJ2-5; 8 bases line up with TRBD2. V shed 3 bases, J shed 5 bases, and the junction held 14 bases outside the gene matches. From germline, CDR1 is DFQATT and CDR2 SNEGSKA (reference sequence). The CDR3 consists of 16 residues.

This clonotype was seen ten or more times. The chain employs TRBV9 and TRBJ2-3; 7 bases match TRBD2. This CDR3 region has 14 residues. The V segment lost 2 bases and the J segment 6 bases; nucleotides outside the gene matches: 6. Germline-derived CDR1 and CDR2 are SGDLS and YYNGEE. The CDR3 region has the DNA TGTGCCAGCAGCGTTGGGGGGGGATACGATACGCAGTATTTT. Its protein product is CASSVGGGYDTQYF.

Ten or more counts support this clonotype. The CDR3 sequence is CASSSTSPTYEQYF. The CDR3 DNA follows: TGTGCCAGCAGTTCGACTAGCCCGACCTACGAGCAGTACTTC. The chain employs TRBV6-2 or TRBV6-3 and TRBJ2-7; 7 bases line up with TRBD2. This CDR3 has 14 residues. Germline-derived CDR1 and CDR2 are MNHEY and SVGEGT. V shed 4 bases and J 2 bases; nucleotides not matched to a gene: 5.

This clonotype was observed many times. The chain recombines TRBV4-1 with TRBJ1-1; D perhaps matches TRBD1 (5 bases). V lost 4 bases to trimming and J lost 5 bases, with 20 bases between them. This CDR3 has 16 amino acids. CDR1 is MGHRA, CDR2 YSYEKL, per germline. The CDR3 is CASSPLNQGDWTEAFF. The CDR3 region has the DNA TGCGCCAGCAGCCCGTTAAATCAGGGAGATTGGACTGAAGCTTTCTTT.

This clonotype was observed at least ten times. CDR3 region: CASSFRRERETQYF. In DNA, the CDR3 is TGTGCCAGCAGCTTCCGGCGGGAGAGAGAGACCCAGTACTTC. This chain joins TRBV7-2 and TRBJ2-5; TRBD2 aligns across 7 bases. The germline gives CDR1 SGHTA, CDR2 FQGNSA. Trimming removed 3 bases from V and 4 bases from J; junction bases left unmatched: 5. The CDR3 covers 14 residues.

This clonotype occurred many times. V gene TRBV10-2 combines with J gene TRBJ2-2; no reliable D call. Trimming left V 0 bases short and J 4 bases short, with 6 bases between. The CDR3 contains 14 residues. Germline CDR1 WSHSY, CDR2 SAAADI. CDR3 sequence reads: CASSESRFTGELFF. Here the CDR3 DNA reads TGCGCCAGCAGTGAGTCTCGGTTCACCGGGGAGCTGTTTTTT.

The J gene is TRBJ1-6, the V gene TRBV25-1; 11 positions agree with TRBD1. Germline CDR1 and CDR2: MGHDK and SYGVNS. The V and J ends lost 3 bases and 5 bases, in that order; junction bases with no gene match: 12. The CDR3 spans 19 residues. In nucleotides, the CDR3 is TGTGCCAGCAGTGACCCGCGGGGAAGGACAGGGGGCGATAATTCACCCCTCCACTTT. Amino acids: CASSDPRGRTGGDNSPLHF.

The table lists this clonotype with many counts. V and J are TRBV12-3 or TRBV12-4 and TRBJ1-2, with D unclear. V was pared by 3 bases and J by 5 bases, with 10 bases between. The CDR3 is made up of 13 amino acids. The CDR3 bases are TGTGCCAGCAGTTTTGGCCCCAGATATGGCTACACCTTC. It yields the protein CASSFGPRYGYTF.

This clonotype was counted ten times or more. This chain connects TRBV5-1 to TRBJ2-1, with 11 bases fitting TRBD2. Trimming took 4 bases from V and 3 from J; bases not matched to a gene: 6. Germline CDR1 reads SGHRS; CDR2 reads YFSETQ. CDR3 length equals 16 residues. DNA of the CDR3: TGCGCCAGCAGCATTAGTGGGACTAGCGGCTACAATGAGCAGTTCTTC. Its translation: CASSISGTSGYNEQFF.

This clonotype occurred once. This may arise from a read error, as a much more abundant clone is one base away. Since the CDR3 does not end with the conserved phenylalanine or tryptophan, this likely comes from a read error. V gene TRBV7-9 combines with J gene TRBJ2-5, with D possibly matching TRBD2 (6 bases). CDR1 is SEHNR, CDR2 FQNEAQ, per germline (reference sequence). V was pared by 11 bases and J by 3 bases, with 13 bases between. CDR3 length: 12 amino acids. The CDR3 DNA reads TGTGCCTGCGGGGTTTTGGAAGAGACCCAGTACTGC. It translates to CACGVLEETQYC.

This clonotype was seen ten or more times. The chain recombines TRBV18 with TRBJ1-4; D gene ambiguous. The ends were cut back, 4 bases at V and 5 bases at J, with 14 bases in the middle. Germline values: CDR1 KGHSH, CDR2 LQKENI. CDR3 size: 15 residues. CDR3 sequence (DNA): TGTGCCAGCTCACTTGCTACTGGGCTAAATGAAAAACTGTTTTTT. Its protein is CASSLATGLNEKLFF.

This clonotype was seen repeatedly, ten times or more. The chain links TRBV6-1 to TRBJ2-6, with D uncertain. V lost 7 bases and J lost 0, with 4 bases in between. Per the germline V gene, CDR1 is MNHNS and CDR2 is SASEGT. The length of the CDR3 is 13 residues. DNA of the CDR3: TGTGCCAGCACTCTCTCTGGGGCCAACGTCCTGACTTTC. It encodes CASTLSGANVLTF.

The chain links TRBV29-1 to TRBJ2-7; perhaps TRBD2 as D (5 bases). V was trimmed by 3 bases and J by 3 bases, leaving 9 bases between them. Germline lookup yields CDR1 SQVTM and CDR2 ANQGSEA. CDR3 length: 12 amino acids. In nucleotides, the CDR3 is TGCAGCGTTGATCTCGGGGACTACGAGCAGTACTTC. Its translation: CSVDLGDYEQYF.

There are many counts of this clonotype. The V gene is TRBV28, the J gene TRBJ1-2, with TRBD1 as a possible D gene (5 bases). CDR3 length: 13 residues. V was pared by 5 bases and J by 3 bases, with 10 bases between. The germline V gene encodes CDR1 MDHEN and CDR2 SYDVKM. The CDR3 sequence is CASSPGTDYGYTF. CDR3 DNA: TGTGCCAGCAGTCCGGGGACGGACTATGGCTACACCTTC.